The T cell receptor (beta chain) under discussion was sequenced for a study of vaccination and CD4 T cells after COVID-19. Treatment reported: approximately 9-day PBMC culture with coronavirus spike peptide pools or control peptides (ViraFEST assay). ViraFEST relied on peptide pools to expand antigen-specific T cells; the TCRs were sequenced afterward. Cultured CD4+ T cell DNA was sequenced using the Oncomine TCR Beta short-read assay. Using its own MiXCR run on the PCR reads, TCRdb lists one record per CDR3 protein. The table includes approximately 17,000 distinct CDR3 sequences, around 60% detected once. As concerns this clonotype: The antigen remains unidentified.

This CDR3 is built from 15 residues. V dropped 7 bases and J dropped 0 bases, with 16 bases sitting between them. Germline lookup yields CDR1 MDHEN and CDR2 SYDVKM. The receptor was isolated from a human donor who had recovered from COVID-19. The chain employs TRBV28 and TRBJ2-7; TRBD1 might be the D (5 bases). The sample was CD4+ T cells from blood, cultured in vitro, taken before SARS-CoV-2 vaccination. CDR3 coding DNA: TGTGCCAGCACCTCAGGGCCTAGTTCCTCCTACGAGCAGTACTTC. Translating it yields CASTSGPSSSYEQYF.